The clone carrying this T cell receptor beta chain was seen a handful of times. Sequenced material consisted of expressed TCRB transcripts (all of the isolated RNA was reverse transcribed). Profiled with immunoSEQ multiplex PCR; TCRdb holds only in-frame clones, not every one. The repertoire has a few hundred thousand clones, around 14% of them found once; the top ten carry around 0.039%. The germline gives CDR1 SGHDN, CDR2 FVKESK. Trimming at V came to 4 bases and at J to 2 bases, leaving 7 bases not matched to a gene. CDR3 length: 15 residues. The data were taken from a study of beta chain features in type 1 diabetes.

The sample comprised naive CD4+ T cells from blood. The receptor's source is a man aged 25-45 years in good health. The chain couples TRBV14 to TRBJ2-7; 8 nucleotides line up with TRBD1. The CDR3 loop is CASSLTGQAAYEQYV. The CDR3 DNA is TGTGCCAGCAGCCTAACGGGACAGGCGGCCTACGAGCAGTACGTC.